These 17 T cell receptor beta chains came from one sample sequenced in a study of CD8 T cells in Susac syndrome. Reverse transcription used roughly 0.5 to 1 ug RNA and random hexamers. TCRdb passed the immunoSEQ multiplex PCR reads through MiXCR, listing each CDR3 protein once. The sample lists about 140,000 distinct CDR3 sequences, 85% to 95% occurring once. Sequenced: CD4+ T cells from PBMCs. The source of these receptors is a human donor with Susac syndrome.

The gene calls are TRBV20-1 and TRBJ2-5; D remains ambiguous. Germline CDR1 DFQATT, CDR2 SNEGSKA (reference sequence). The V gene lost 3 bases and the J gene lost 5 bases, with 10 bases spanning the gap. The CDR3 is made up of 12 amino acids. In DNA, the CDR3 is TGCAGTGCTAGTAACGAGATGGAGACCCAGTACTTC. Protein: CSASNEMETQYF.

This clonotype was found once. V is TRBV20-1 and J is TRBJ1-3; no definite D call. The germline V and J ends were trimmed by 6 bases and 0 bases, with 9 bases remaining between them. Germline V CDR1 and CDR2: DFQATT, SNEGSKA (reference sequence). This CDR3 has 13 residues. CDR3 sequence reads: CSAVHFSGNTIYF. The CDR3 bases are TGCAGTGCCGTTCACTTCTCTGGAAACACCATATATTTT.

The rearrangement joins TRBV20-1 to TRBJ2-7; 11 positions agree with TRBD1. Germline lookup yields CDR1 DFQATT and CDR2 SNEGSKA (reference sequence). This CDR3 region has 12 residues. CDR3 region: CGGQGESYEQYF. For the CDR3, the DNA is TGCGGGGGACAGGGGGAAAGCTACGAGCAGTACTTC.

This clonotype was counted a single time. V gene TRBV29-1 combines with J gene TRBJ2-2, with 9 bases identical to TRBD1. The CDR3 runs to 17 residues. Germline V gives CDR1 SQVTM, CDR2 ANQGSEA. The junction had 9 bases not matched to a gene; V was cut back by 4 bases and J by 0 bases. DNA of the CDR3: TGCAGCGTTGCGAGACAGGGGGTGTTTTCGAACACCGGGGAGCTGTTTTTT. This sequence encodes CSVARQGVFSNTGELFF.

CDR3 sequence: CASRTEDRGYEQYF. CDR3 bases: TGCGCCAGCAGAACTGAGGACAGGGGCTACGAGCAGTACTTC. The chain carries TRBV23-1 and TRBJ2-7; 9 bases align to TRBD1. TRBV23-1 is sorted into the ORF group, with uncertain function. V was pared by 6 bases and J by 3 bases, with 6 bases of the junction left unmatched. The CDR3 sequence is 14 residues long.

The genes are TRBV2 and TRBJ2-3; no clear D gene. The CDR3 is 14 amino acids. Trimming stripped 6 bases from V and 1 base from J, with 11 bases between. Germline CDR1 and CDR2: SNHLY and FYNNEI. The DNA for the CDR3 is TGTGCCAGCAGGCCCTTAGTTGGCACAGATACGCAGTATTTT. Its translation: CASRPLVGTDTQYF.

The rearrangement uses TRBV4-1 and TRBJ2-3, with D tentatively TRBD2 (5 bases). Deletions cut 0 bases from V and 2 bases from J, with 12 bases between. This CDR3 has 16 residues. CDR1 and CDR2 (germline): MGHRA, YSYEKL. The CDR3 bases are TGCGCCAGCAGCCAAGACTCGTCAGGACTCACAGATACGCAGTATTTT. Encoded protein: CASSQDSSGLTDTQYF.

Comment on this clonotype: One junction end disagrees with the germline gene, perhaps due to a read error. As DNA, the CDR3 is TGTGCTAGCAGCCCGGTATCGACTTTAAAAGAGACCCAGTACTTC. This encodes CASSPVSTLKETQYF. The chain combines TRBV7-7 with TRBJ2-5; D not resolved. CDR3 length: 15 residues. Germline values: CDR1 SSHAT, CDR2 FNYEAQ (reference sequence). The full variable domain, in which reference TRBV7-7 and TRBJ2-5 provide the parts outside the CDR3, is GAGVSQSPRYKVTKRGQDVTLRCDPISSHATLYWYQQALGQGPEFLTYFNYEAQPDKSGLPSDRFSAERPEGSISTLTIQRTEQRDSAMYRCASSPVSTLKETQYFGPGTRLLVL.

The V gene is TRBV12-3 or TRBV12-4, the J gene TRBJ2-1; 9 bases are shared with TRBD2. Trimming removed 4 bases from V and 3 bases from J; junction bases left unmatched: 4. The CDR3 is 15 residues long. Here the CDR3 DNA reads TGTGCCAGCAGTTCCAGCGGGGGGTACTACAATGAGCAGTTCTTC. It translates to CASSSSGGYYNEQFF.

The count of this clonotype is one. This chain connects TRBV25-1 to TRBJ2-2; 16 bases fit TRBD2. With 8 bases clipped from V and 6 bases from J, the junction kept 9 bases outside the gene matches. CDR1 is MGHDK, CDR2 SYGVNS, per germline. CDR3 length: 17 amino acids. The CDR3 sequence is CASGRGLAGGPSGELFF. CDR3 coding DNA: TGTGCCAGCGGCCGGGGACTAGCGGGAGGGCCTTCCGGGGAGCTGTTTTTT.

The J gene is TRBJ2-3, the V gene TRBV7-3; D unclear. The CDR3 contains 13 residues. V was cut by 2 bases and J by 2 bases, with 5 bases left in between. From germline, CDR1 is SGHTA and CDR2 FQGTGA. The CDR3 DNA reads TGTGCCAGCAGCTTACATGACACAGATACGCAGTATTTT. Translating gives CASSLHDTDTQYF.

The chain employs TRBV29-1 and TRBJ2-7; D possibly matches TRBD1 or TRBD2 (6 bases each). Deletions cut 6 bases from V and 7 bases from J, with 16 bases between. From germline, CDR1 is SQVTM and CDR2 ANQGSEA. This CDR3 has 12 amino acids. Written as DNA, the CDR3 is TGCAGCGTCGGAGGACGGGGGCAGGAGCAGTACTTC. As protein: CSVGGRGQEQYF.

The rearrangement uses TRBV20-1 and TRBJ2-1; 7 bases line up with TRBD1. The CDR3 covers 14 residues. Germline CDR1 reads DFQATT; CDR2 reads SNEGSKA (reference sequence). The junction had 2 bases not matched to a gene; V was cut back by 3 bases and J by 0 bases. CDR3 amino acids: CSARTGSSYNEQFF. CDR3 bases: TGCAGTGCTAGGACAGGGAGCTCCTACAATGAGCAGTTCTTC.

This chain uses TRBV4-3 with TRBJ2-7; D unresolved. V shed 5 bases and J shed 4 bases, with 15 bases lying between them. The CDR3 covers 14 residues. Germline lookup yields CDR1 LGHNA and CDR2 YSLEER. CDR3 DNA sequence: TGCGCCAGCAGCTCATGGCGTCAATCGTACGAGCAGTACTTC. It is translated as CASSSWRQSYEQYF.

The genes are TRBV19 and TRBJ2-5; a possible D gene is TRBD1 (6 bases). Germline CDR1 LNHDA, CDR2 SQIVND (reference sequence). CDR3 length: 13 residues. V dropped 8 bases and J dropped 1 base, with 11 bases sitting between them. The CDR3 sequence: CASLQTGQETQYF. CDR3 coding DNA: TGTGCCAGTCTACAGACAGGCCAAGAGACCCAGTACTTC.

The rearrangement links TRBV30 to TRBJ2-5; no clear D gene. Germline loops: CDR1 GTSNPN, CDR2 SVGIG (reference sequence). The CDR3 contains 10 residues. CDR3 amino acids: CAANEETQYF. CDR3 nucleotide sequence: TGTGCGGCAAATGAAGAGACCCAGTACTTC.

This chain joins TRBV28 and TRBJ1-5; D not certain. The V gene lost 7 bases and the J gene lost 8 bases, with 15 bases spanning the gap. CDR1 is MDHEN, CDR2 SYDVKM, per germline. The CDR3 is 13 amino acids. CDR3 sequence (DNA): TGTGCCAGCACCGAACAAACCCCCAAGCCCCAGCATTTT. It translates to CASTEQTPKPQHF.